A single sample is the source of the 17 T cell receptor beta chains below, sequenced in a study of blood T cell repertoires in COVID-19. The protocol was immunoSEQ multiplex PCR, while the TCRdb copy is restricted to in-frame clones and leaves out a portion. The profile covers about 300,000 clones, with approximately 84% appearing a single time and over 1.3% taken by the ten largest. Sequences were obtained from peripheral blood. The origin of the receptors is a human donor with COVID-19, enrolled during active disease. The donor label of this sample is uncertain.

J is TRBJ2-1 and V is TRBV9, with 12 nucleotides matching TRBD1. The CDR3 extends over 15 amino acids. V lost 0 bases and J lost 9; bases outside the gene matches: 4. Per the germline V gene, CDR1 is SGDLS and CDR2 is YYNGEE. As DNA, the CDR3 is TGTGCCAGCAGCGTAGTGGGACAGGGGGCAGGTGAGCAGTTCTTC. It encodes CASSVVGQGAGEQFF.

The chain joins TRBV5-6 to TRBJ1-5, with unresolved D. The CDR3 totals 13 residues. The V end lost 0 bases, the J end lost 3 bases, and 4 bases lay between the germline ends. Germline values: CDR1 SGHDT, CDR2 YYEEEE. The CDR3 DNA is TGTGCCAGCAGCTTGGGACACAATCAGCCCCAGCATTTT. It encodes CASSLGHNQPQHF.

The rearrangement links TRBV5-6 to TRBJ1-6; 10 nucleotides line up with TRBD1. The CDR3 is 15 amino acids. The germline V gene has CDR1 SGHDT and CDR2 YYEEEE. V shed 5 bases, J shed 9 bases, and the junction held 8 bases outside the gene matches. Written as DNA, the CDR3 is TGTGCCAGCAGTAACTCCGGGACAGGGGTTTCACCCCTCCACTTT. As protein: CASSNSGTGVSPLHF.

For the CDR3, the DNA is TGCGCCAGCAGCCAAGGGGGGGGACAGGGAAACACTGAAGCTTTCTTT. Amino acids: CASSQGGGQGNTEAFF. The rearrangement uses TRBV4-1 and TRBJ1-1; the match to TRBD1 covers 9 bases. Germline V gene data show CDR1 as MGHRA and CDR2 as YSYEKL. V was clipped by 1 base and J by 2 bases; unmatched bases: 5. This CDR3 is built from 16 residues.

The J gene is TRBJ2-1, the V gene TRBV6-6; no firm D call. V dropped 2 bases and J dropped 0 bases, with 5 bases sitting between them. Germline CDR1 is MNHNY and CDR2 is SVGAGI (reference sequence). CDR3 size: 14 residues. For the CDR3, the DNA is TGTGCCAGCAGTTACGGTAGCTCCTACAATGAGCAGTTCTTC. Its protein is CASSYGSSYNEQFF.

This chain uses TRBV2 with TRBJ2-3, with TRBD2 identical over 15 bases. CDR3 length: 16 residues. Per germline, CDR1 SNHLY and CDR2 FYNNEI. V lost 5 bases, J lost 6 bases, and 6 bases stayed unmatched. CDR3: CASSLGLAGGLDTQYF. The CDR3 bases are TGTGCCAGCAGTCTGGGACTAGCGGGAGGTCTCGATACGCAGTATTTT.

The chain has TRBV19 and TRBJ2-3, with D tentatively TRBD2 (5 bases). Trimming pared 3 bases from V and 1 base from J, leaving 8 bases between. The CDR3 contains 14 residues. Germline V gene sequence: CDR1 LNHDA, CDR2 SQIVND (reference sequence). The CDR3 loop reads CASSILAGTDTQYF. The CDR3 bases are TGTGCCAGTAGTATTCTAGCCGGCACAGATACGCAGTATTTT.

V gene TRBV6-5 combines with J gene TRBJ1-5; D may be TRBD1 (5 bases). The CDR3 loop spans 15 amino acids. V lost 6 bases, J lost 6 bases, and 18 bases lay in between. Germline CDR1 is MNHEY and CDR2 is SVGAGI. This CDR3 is CASSPREGTGQPQHF. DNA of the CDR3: TGTGCCAGCAGCCCAAGGGAGGGGACGGGTCAGCCCCAGCATTTT.

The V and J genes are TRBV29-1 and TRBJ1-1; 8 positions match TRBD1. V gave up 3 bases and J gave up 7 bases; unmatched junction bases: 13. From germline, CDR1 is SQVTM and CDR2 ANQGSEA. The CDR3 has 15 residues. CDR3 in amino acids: CSVEGQGALADEAFF. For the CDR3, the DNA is TGCAGCGTTGAGGGTCAGGGGGCGCTTGCCGATGAAGCTTTCTTT.

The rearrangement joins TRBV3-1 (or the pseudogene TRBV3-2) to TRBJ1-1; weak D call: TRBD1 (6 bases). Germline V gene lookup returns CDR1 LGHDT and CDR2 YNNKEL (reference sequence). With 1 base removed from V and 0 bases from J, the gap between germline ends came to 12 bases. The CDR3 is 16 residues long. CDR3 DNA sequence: TGTGCCAGCAGCCAAGTACAGGGAATTATGAACACTGAAGCTTTCTTT. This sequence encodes CASSQVQGIMNTEAFF.

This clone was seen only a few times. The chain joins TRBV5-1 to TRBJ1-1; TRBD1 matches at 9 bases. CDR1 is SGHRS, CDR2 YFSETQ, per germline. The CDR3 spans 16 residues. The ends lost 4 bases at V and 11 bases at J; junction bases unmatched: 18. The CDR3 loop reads CASSPPTGPGTGTAFF. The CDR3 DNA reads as TGCGCCAGCAGCCCCCCAACCGGTCCCGGGACAGGGACGGCTTTCTTT.

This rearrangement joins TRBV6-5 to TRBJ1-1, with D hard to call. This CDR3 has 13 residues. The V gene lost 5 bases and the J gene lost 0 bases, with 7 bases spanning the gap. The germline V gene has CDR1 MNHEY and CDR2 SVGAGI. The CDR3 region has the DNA TGTGCCAGCAGTCTAAGCCTGAACACTGAAGCTTTCTTT. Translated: CASSLSLNTEAFF.

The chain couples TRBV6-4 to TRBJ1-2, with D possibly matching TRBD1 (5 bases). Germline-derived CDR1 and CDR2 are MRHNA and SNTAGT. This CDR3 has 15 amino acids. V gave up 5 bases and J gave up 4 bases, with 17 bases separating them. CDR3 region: CASSLEAGSGYGYTF. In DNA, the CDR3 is TGTGCCAGCAGTCTCGAGGCAGGGTCGGGCTATGGCTACACCTTC.

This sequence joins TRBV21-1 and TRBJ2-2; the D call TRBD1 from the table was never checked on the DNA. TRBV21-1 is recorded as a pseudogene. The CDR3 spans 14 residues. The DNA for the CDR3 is TGTGCCAGCAGGGGGGACAGGGGATCCGGGGAGCTGTTTTTT. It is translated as CASRGDRGSGELFF.

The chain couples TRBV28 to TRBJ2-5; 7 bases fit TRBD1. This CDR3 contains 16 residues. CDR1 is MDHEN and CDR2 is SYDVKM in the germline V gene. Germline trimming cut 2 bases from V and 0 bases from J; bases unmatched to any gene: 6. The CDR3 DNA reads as TGTGCCAGCAGTTTACTCGGGACAGAGTACCAAGAGACCCAGTACTTC. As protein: CASSLLGTEYQETQYF.

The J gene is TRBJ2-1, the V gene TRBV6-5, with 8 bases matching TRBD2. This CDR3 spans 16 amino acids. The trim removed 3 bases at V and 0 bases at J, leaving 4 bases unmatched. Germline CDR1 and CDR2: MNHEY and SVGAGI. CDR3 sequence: CASSYLAGSSYNEQFF. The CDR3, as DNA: TGTGCCAGCAGTTATTTAGCGGGGAGCTCCTACAATGAGCAGTTCTTC.

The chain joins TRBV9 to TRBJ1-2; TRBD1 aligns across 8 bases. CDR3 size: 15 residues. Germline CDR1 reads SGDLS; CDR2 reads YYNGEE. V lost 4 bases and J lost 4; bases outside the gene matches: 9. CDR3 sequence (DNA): TGTGCCAGCAGCCCTCAGACAGGGGTGTCCTATGGCTACACCTTC. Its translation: CASSPQTGVSYGYTF.